The clone carrying this T cell receptor (beta chain) has a count of ten or more. Produced via immunoSEQ multiplex PCR; TCRdb's table is partial and in-frame only. Of under 300,000 clones listed, 80% to 90% are singletons. These data come from a study of blood T cell repertoires in COVID-19. Participant ages covered roughly 18 to 89 years across about 22 US areas. Participants were placed into cohorts based on the clinical history they reported. All recovered Cohort 3 donors got two negative PCRs, got clearance, or saw symptom resolution. V lost 6 bases and J lost 10; bases outside the gene matches: 13. The CDR3 length is 16 residues. CDR1 and CDR2 (germline): WNHNN, SYGVQD (reference sequence).

The genes are TRBV10-1 and TRBJ1-6; 9 nucleotides line up with TRBD1. The receptor comes from a man aged 35-49 years who had recovered from COVID-19. Input material: PBMCs or T cells enriched from blood (not recorded which). As DNA, the CDR3 is TGCGCCAGCAGAGGATTTTGGGACAGGGAGGTATCACCCCTCCACTTT. The encoded protein is CASRGFWDREVSPLHF.